The present T cell receptor beta chain was sequenced within a study of long-term antiretroviral therapy in people with HIV. Survey-level resolution applied to immunoSEQ assay v3.0. The table came from immunoSEQ multiplex PCR; TCRdb's copy has only in-frame clones and leaves some out. The sample contains tens of thousands of clones, around 86% of which appear only once. A remark on this clone: Antigen: not known.

Study conclusions and caveats: Against controls, HIV repertoires showed narrower ranges of CDR3 length.

Germline V gene data show CDR1 as SEHNR and CDR2 as FQNEAQ (reference sequence). The CDR3 is made up of 15 amino acids. V was clipped by 1 base and J by 3 bases; unmatched bases: 5. The sequenced sample was unsorted PBMCs, obtained 0.4 years after starting antiretroviral therapy. The chain couples TRBV7-9 to TRBJ2-7; 8 positions agree with TRBD1. This clonotype was obtained from a man aged 45-65 years with HIV. CDR3 loop: CASSLGSGTGYEQYF. For the CDR3, the DNA is TGTGCCAGCAGCTTAGGAAGTGGGACAGGCTACGAGCAGTACTTC. Variable domain in full (rest from reference TRBV7-9 and TRBJ2-7): DTGVSQNPRHKITKRGQNVTFRCDPISEHNRLYWYRQTLGQGPEFLTYFQNEAQLEKSRLLSDRFSAERPKGSFSTLEIQRTEQGDSAMYLCASSLGSGTGYEQYFGPGTRLTVT.